This T cell receptor (beta chain) came from a study of early T cells in non-severe SARS-CoV-2 infection. Study at large: Whole-blood bulk RNA, unsorted, was sequenced, and chains were unpaired. Overall study findings and caveats: Matches to VDJdb favored anti-spike CD8 responses and missed private and CD4 specificities.

Individual cDNA molecules were tagged with unique molecular identifiers, the study reported. TCRdb passed the 5' RACE reads through MiXCR, listing each CDR3 protein once. The sample holds about 48,000 distinct CDR3 sequences, roughly 5.3% seen once. This CDR3 is 15 amino acids long. Germline CDR1 SQVTM, CDR2 ANQGSEA. This clonotype was seen at least ten times. The antigen remains undetermined. Sample: whole blood. J is TRBJ2-4 and V is TRBV29-1; D remains unclear. The sequence derives from an adult who was a healthcare worker with PCR-confirmed SARS-CoV-2 infection or an uninfected control (not recorded which). In nucleotides, the CDR3 is TGCAACAAAATCATCGACGAGGCCGCCCGAAACATTCAGTACTTC. Its translation: CNKIIDEAARNIQYF.